This T cell receptor beta chain was identified in a study of blood T cell repertoires in COVID-19. Using immunoSEQ multiplex PCR, the repertoire was profiled, and TCRdb retains in-frame clones only, with some absent. The data show under 30,000 clones, around 95% seen once. V was trimmed by 2 bases and J by 0 bases, leaving 8 bases between them. The CDR3 totals 13 residues. Germline V gives CDR1 GTSNPN, CDR2 SVGIG (reference sequence). This sequence joins TRBV30 and TRBJ2-7; the D gene is possibly TRBD2 (6 bases). Source material: peripheral blood. The TCR was taken from a human donor with active COVID-19. The donor label of this sample is uncertain. The CDR3 DNA reads as TGTGCCTGGAGTAGGAGGGCCTCCTACGAGCAGTACTTC. Translation gives CAWSRRASYEQYF.